A selection of T cell receptor beta chains follows, all from one sample in a study of shared clonotypes between healthy human individuals. Clones were sequenced by immunoSEQ multiplex PCR, and TCRdb holds only the in-frame ones, with some missing. The sample holds some 2,000,000 clones; just under 95% are singletons and the top ten take 0.9% to 1.3%. Sequences were obtained from naive CD8+ T cells sorted from blood. Every receptor here comes from a man aged 18 to 29 in good health. CDR3s include the opening cysteine and the closing phenylalanine or tryptophan.

TRBV5-4	TRBJ2-2	CASSWINTGELFF
TRBV30	TRBJ2-5	CAWSFHGGSPETQYF
TRBV2	TRBJ2-7	CASGQGDESYEQYF
TRBV27	TRBJ2-7	CASSLAHRLSYEQYF
TRBV6-1	TRBJ2-1	CASSETGGYSSYNEQFF
TRBV27	TRBJ1-1	CASSLGGVNTEAFF
TRBV4-1	TRBJ2-3	CASSPVASGSADTQYF
TRBV27	TRBJ1-5	CASSLTRGGGNQPQHF
TRBV5-4	TRBJ2-3	CASSGDRGTDTQYF
TRBV6-6	TRBJ2-7	CASSFETAFEQYF
TRBV11-2	TRBJ2-2	CASSLSPSGRGATGELFF
TRBV30	TRBJ2-1	CAWIWSRGGRNEQFF
TRBV9	TRBJ2-6	CASSVGQVLSGANVLTF
TRBV19	TRBJ1-6	CASTTGDALVNSPLHF
TRBV6-5	TRBJ2-1	CASSLPDRQHEQFF
TRBV11-2	TRBJ1-1	CASSLDTGGATEAFF
TRBV27	TRBJ2-5	CASSLGSTQETQYF
TRBV7-2	TRBJ2-7	CASSPWDRYYEQYF
TRBV5-6	TRBJ1-1	CASSFHLDLLRAFF
TRBV6-5	TRBJ2-7	CASSYHRQEGGYEQYF
TRBV9	TRBJ2-3	CASSSSGTSLPDTQYF
TRBV7-9	TRBJ2-3	CASSQYRGFWSGTDTQYF
TRBV5-6	TRBJ2-6	CASSQAGAPYSGANVLTF
TRBV28	TRBJ2-3	CASSLGRGSDTQYF
TRBV7-2	TRBJ2-7	CASRPPGDYEQYF
TRBV13	TRBJ1-4	CASSLVANEKLFF
TRBV4-1	TRBJ2-7	CASSPYRSYEQYF
TRBV7-6	TRBJ2-3	CASSSRDSPRGDTQYF
TRBV4-2	TRBJ2-2	CASSQNVLAGGGDGELFF
TRBV2	TRBJ2-1	CTSNVGGATNEQFF
TRBV13	TRBJ1-6	CASSEGFSSYNSPLHF
TRBV5-6	TRBJ2-5	CASSLESNPTQYF
TRBV2	TRBJ1-1	CASSRRLDTEAFF
TRBV18	TRBJ2-7	CASSPRTSGQSYEQYF
TRBV10-2	TRBJ1-5	CASSSITGDSNQPQHF
TRBV27	TRBJ2-4	CASSPRDRGEGAKNIQYF
TRBV29-1	TRBJ1-5	CGTFTGQSNQPQHF
TRBV20-1	TRBJ1-1	CSGGTGTEAFF
TRBV29-1	TRBJ1-2	CSVIKLDYGYTF
TRBV4-1	TRBJ1-1	CASSQGQVAEAFF
TRBV27	TRBJ1-2	CASTGQGVNGYTF
TRBV2	TRBJ1-1	CASSEAELEGGTEAFF
TRBV29-1	TRBJ2-7	CSGLAELTYEQYF
TRBV5-8	TRBJ1-2	CASSTVGYYGYTF
TRBV28	TRBJ1-5	CASSDSRGAVLQPQHF
TRBV27	TRBJ2-7	CASSSSGAGNEQYF
TRBV10-2	TRBJ2-7	CASTLGHTTSYEQYF
TRBV11-3	TRBJ2-2	CASSWASGRPYTGELFF
TRBV5-1	TRBJ2-7	CASSGPPWDF
TRBV15	TRBJ1-1	CATSREALKGFTEAFF
TRBV28	TRBJ1-5	CASSAPGQGGRGNQPQHF
TRBV13	TRBJ2-7	CASSPPSLSYEQYF
TRBV27	TRBJ1-2	CASRTQGYYGYTF
TRBV6-5	TRBJ2-5	CASSYSATLETETQYF
TRBV7-2	TRBJ2-3	CASSPGHSTDTQYF
TRBV12-2	TRBJ1-5	CASRPGTGANQPQHF
TRBV7-6	TRBJ2-7	CASSLGTSGNTYEQYF
TRBV12-5	TRBJ2-2	CASGLWTSGRSGELFF
TRBV5-1	TRBJ2-6	CASSLGWHLSGANVLTF
TRBV28	TRBJ2-1	CASGIRGAYNEQFF